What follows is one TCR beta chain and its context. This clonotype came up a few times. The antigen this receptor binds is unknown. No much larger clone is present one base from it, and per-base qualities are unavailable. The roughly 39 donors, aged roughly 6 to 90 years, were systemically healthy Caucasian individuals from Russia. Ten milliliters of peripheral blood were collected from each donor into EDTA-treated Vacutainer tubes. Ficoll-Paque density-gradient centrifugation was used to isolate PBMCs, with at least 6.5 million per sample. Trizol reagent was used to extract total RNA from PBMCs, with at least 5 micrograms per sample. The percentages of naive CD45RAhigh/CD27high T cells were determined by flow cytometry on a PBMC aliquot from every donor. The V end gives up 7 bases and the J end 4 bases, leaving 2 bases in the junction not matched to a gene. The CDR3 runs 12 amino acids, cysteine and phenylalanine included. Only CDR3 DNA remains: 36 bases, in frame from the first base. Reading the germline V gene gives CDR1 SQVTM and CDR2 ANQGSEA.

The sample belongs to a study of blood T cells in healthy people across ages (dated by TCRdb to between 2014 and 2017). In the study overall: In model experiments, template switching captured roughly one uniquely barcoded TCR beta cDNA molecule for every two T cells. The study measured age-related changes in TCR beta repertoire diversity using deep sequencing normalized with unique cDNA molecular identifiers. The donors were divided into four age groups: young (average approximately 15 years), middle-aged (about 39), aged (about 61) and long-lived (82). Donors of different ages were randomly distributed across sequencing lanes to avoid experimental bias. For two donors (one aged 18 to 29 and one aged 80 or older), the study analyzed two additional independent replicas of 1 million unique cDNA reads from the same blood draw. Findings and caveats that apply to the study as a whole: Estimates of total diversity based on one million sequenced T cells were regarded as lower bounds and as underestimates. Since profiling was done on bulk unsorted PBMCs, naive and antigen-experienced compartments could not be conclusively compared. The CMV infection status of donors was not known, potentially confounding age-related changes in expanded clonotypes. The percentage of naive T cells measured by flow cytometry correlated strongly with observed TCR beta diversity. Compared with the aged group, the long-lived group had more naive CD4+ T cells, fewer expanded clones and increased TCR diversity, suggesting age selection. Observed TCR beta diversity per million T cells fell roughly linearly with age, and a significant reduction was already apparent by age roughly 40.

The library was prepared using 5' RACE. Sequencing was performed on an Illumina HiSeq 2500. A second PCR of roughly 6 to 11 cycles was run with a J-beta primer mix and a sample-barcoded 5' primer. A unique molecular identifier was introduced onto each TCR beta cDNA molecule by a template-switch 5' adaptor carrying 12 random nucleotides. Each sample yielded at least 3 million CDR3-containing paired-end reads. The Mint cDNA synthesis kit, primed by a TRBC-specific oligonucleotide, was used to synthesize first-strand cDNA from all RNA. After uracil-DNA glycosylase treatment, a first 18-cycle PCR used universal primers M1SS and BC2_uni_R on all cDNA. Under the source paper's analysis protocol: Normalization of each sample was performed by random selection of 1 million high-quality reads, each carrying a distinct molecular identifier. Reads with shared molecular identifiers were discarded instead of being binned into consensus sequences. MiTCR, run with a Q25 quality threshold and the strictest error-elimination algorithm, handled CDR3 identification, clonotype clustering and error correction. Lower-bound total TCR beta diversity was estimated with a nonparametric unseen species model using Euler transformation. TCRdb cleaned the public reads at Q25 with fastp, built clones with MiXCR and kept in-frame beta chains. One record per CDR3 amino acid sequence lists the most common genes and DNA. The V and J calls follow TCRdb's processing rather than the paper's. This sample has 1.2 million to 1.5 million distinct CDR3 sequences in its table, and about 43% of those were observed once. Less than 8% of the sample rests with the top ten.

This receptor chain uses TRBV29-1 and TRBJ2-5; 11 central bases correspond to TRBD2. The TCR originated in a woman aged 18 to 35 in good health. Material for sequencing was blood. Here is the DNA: TGCAGCGCGACTAGCGGGATAGAGACCCAGTACTTC. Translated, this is CSATSGIETQYF.